This T cell receptor (beta chain) was retrieved from a study of shared clonotypes between healthy human individuals. Study at large: The cohort comprised a couple of women and a few men. Their ages spanned 18 to 49 years.

CDR3 length: 16 residues. The germline gives CDR1 MNHEY, CDR2 SVGAGI. Naive-designated CD8 cells lacked CD45RO, were positively enriched for CCR7, and omitted terminally differentiated effector memory CD45RA+ cells. When replicate PCRs were run on sorted subsets, they used 200 ng DNA, some 33,000 T cell genomes. Sequenced by immunoSEQ multiplex PCR; TCRdb stores in-frame clones only, minus some. The sample lists roughly 1,800,000 clones, about 95% occurring once. Whole-study findings and limits: Among donors, clonotype sharing was expected to be affected by sequencing depth. The genetic and exposure-history diversity represented was limited by few donors.

Concerning this clone: Antigen: not known. A read error may produce the germline difference seen at one junction end.

The source of this sequence is a man between 18 and 35 years old in good health. The sample consisted of naive CD8+ T cells sorted from blood. The rearrangement uses TRBV6-5 and TRBJ2-7; 9 bases line up with TRBD1. In nucleotides, the CDR3 is TGTGCCAGCAGCTACTTAGGGACAGGGATTTCCTACGAGCAGTACTTC. Its translation: CASSYLGTGISYEQYF.